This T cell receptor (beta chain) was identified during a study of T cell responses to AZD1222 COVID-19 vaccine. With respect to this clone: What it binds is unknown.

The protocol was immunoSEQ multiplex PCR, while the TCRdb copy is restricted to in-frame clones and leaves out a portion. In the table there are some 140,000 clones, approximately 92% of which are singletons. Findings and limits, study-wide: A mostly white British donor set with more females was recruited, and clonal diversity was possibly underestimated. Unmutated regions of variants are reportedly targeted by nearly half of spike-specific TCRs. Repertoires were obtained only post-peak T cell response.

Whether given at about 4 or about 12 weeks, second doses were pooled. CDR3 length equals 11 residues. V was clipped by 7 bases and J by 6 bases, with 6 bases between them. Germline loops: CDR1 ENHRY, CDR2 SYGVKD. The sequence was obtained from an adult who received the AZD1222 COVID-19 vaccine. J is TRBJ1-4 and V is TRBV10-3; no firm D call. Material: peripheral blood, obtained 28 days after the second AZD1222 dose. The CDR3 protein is CAIMADEKLFF. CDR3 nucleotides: TGTGCCATCATGGCAGATGAAAAACTGTTTTTT.